These 8 T cell receptor beta chains were sequenced from one sample in a study of blood T cell repertoires in COVID-19. Profiling relied on immunoSEQ multiplex PCR, and the TCRdb table lists in-frame clones only, not all of them. This sample carries some 150,000 clones, 65% to 90% of them seen once, and the ten largest clones take more than 7.5%. The sequencing sample was made of peripheral blood. Receptors were obtained from a woman aged 55-70 years with active or convalescent COVID-19.

This clone came up once. The V gene is TRBV2, the J gene TRBJ2-7, with 7 bases fitting TRBD2. With V trimmed by 9 bases and J by 3 bases, 11 bases remained unmatched. This CDR3 comprises 14 residues. Per the germline V gene, CDR1 is SNHLY and CDR2 is FYNNEI. CDR3 nucleotide sequence: TGTGCCAGTGCCTCCAGGACTAGTCGCTACGAGCAGTACTTC. It encodes CASASRTSRYEQYF.

V usage is TRBV2 and J usage is TRBJ1-2; a possible D gene is TRBD1 (6 bases). Germline V lookup: CDR1 SNHLY, CDR2 FYNNEI. This CDR3 is 14 amino acids long. V shed 4 bases and J shed 8 bases, with 17 bases lying between them. CDR3 in DNA: TGTGCCAGCAGTGGGCTCCGGACAGCATCGGGCTACACCTTC. Translating gives CASSGLRTASGYTF.

This chain links TRBV24-1 with TRBJ1-1; D gene ambiguous. The V gene lost 2 bases and the J gene lost 5 bases, with 8 bases spanning the gap. CDR1 and CDR2 from the germline V gene are KGHDR and SFDVKD. The CDR3 runs to 13 residues. The CDR3: CATSDSDYTEAFF. In DNA, the CDR3 is TGTGCCACCAGTGATTCGGACTATACTGAAGCTTTCTTT.

This chain uses TRBV19 with TRBJ1-1; D gene ambiguous. Trimming shortened V by 1 base and J by 7 bases, and 19 bases separated the two germline ends. Germline values: CDR1 LNHDA, CDR2 SQIVND (reference sequence). The CDR3 is 16 residues long. For the CDR3, the DNA is TGTGCCAGTAGTATAGGCCGAATGGGCCCGACCCATGAAGCTTTCTTT. Its translation is CASSIGRMGPTHEAFF.

This clone has just a few counts. The chain carries TRBV7-8 and TRBJ1-5; TRBD1 might be the D (5 bases). V shed 5 bases and J shed 9 bases, with 23 bases lying between them. Germline values: CDR1 SGHVS, CDR2 FQNEAQ. CDR3 size: 16 residues. The CDR3 bases are TGTGCCAGCAGCGCGCCGGGACGGGAGTTGTATTGGCCCCAGCATTTT. It encodes CASSAPGRELYWPQHF.

CDR3: CSVRAYGYEQFF. DNA for the CDR3: TGCAGCGTTAGAGCGTATGGGTATGAGCAGTTCTTC. V and J are TRBV29-1 and TRBJ2-1; D not certain. The CDR3 sequence is 12 residues long. Trimming took off 5 bases at V and 8 bases at J, with 13 bases between the two ends. CDR1 and CDR2 (germline): SQVTM, ANQGSEA.

This clone was found once. The CDR3 loop is CASSWGQGVAGELFF. The CDR3 nucleotides read TGTGCCAGCAGTTGGGGACAGGGAGTCGCCGGGGAGCTGTTTTTT. The chain combines TRBV27 with TRBJ2-2, with 9 bases matching TRBD1. V shed 4 bases, J shed 6 bases, and the junction held 6 bases outside the gene matches. Germline V gene data show CDR1 as MNHEY and CDR2 as SMNVEV (reference sequence). There are 15 residues in the CDR3.

Points on this clone: The same CDR3 arises from other DNA sequences in this sample as well. The V gene is TRBV29-1, the J gene TRBJ1-1; 7 nucleotides line up with TRBD1. The V gene end was trimmed by 7 bases and the J gene end by 5 bases; junction bases not matched to a gene: 7. Germline values: CDR1 SQVTM, CDR2 ANQGSEA. The CDR3 length is 12 residues. CDR3 sequence (DNA): TGCAGCGCGTACAGGGGAGGAACTGAAGCTTTCTTT. Translation gives CSAYRGGTEAFF.